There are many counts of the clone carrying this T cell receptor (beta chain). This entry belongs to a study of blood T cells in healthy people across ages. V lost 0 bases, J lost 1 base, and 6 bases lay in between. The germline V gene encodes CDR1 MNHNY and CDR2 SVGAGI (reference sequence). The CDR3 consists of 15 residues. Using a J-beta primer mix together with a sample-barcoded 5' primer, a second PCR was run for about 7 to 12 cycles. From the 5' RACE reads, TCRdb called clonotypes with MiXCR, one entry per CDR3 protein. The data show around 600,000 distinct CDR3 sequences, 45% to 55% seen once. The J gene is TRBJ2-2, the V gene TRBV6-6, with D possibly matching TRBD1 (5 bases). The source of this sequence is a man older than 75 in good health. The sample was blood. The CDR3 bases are TGTGCCAGCAGTTACTCTCAGGGGAACACCGGGGAGCTGTTTTTT. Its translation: CASSYSQGNTGELFF.